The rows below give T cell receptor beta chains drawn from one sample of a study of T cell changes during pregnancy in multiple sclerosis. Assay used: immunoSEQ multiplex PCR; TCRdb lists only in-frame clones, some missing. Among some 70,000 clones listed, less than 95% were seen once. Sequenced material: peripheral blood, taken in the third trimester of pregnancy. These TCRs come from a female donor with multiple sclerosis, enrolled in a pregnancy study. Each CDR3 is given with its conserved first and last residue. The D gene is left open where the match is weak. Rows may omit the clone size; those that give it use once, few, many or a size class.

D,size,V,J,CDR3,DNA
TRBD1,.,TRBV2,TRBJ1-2,CASSEVGQGYGYTF,TGTGCCAGCAGTGAAGTTGGACAGGGCTATGGCTACACCTTC
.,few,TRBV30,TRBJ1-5,CAWSFNRDQPQHF,TGTGCCTGGAGTTTTAATAGAGATCAGCCCCAGCATTTT
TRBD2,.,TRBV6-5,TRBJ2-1,CASIGRDAYNEQFF,TGTGCCAGCATCGGGAGGGACGCCTACAATGAGCAGTTCTTC
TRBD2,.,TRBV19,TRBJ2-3,CASSGLAGESADTQYF,TGTGCCAGTAGTGGTCTAGCGGGAGAGTCGGCAGATACGCAGTATTTT
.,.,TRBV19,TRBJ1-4,CASSIFSNSNEKLFF,TGTGCCAGTAGTATTTTCTCAAACTCTAATGAAAAACTGTTTTTT
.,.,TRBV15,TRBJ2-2,CATSRDDLAGVPNTGELFF,TGTGCCACCAGCAGAGATGATCTGGCAGGGGTTCCGAACACCGGGGAGCTGTTTTTT
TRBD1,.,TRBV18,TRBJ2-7,CASSPPGTGGFGEQYF,TGTGCCAGCTCACCACCCGGGACAGGGGGCTTTGGCGAGCAGTACTTC
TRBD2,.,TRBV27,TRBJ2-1,CASSLSSGSTYNEQFF,TGTGCCAGCAGTTTATCTAGCGGGAGTACCTACAATGAGCAGTTCTTC
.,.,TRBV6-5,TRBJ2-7,CASSYSTTGDYEQYF,TGTGCCAGCAGTTACTCTACCACCGGGGATTACGAGCAGTACTTC
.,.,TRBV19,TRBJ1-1,CASSIGWSQSTEAFF,TGTGCCAGTAGTATCGGTTGGAGTCAGAGCACTGAAGCTTTCTTT
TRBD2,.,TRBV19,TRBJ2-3,CASSRLAGTDTQYF,TGTGCCAGTAGTAGGCTAGCGGGAACAGATACGCAGTATTTT
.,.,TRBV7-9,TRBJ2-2,CASSPALTGELFF,TGTGCCAGCAGCCCCGCGCTAACCGGGGAGCTGTTTTTT
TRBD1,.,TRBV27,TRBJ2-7,CASSLPPGQGLYEQYF,TGTGCCAGCAGTTTACCTCCGGGACAGGGTTTATACGAGCAGTACTTC
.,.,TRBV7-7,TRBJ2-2,CASSLSHGELFF,TGTGCCAGCAGCTTATCCCACGGGGAGCTGTTTTTT
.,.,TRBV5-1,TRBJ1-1,CASRYGQGNTEAFF,TGCGCCAGCCGCTACGGGCAGGGAAACACTGAAGCTTTCTTT
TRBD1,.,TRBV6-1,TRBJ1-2,CASSDRGTGRWGYTF,TGTGCCAGCAGTGATAGGGGGACAGGGAGATGGGGCTACACCTTC
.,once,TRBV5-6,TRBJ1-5,CASSKGLSLGQPQHF,TGTGCCAGCAGTAAGGGACTGAGTTTGGGTCAGCCCCAGCATTTT